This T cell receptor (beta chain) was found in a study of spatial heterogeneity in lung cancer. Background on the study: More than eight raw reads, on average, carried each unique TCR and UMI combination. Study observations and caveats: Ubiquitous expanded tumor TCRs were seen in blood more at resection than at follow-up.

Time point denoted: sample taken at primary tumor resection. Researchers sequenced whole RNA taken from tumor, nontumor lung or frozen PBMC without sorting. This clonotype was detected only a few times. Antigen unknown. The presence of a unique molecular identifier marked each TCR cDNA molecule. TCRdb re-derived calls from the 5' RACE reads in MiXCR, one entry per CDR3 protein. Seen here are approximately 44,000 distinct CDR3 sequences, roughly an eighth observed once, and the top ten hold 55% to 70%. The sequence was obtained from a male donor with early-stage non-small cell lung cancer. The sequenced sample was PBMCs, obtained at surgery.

The CDR3 DNA is TGTGCCAGCAGTTTATTGGGTGTGCTGTTTTTT. It is translated as CASSLLGVLFF. The rearrangement uses TRBV12-3 or TRBV12-4 and TRBJ2-2; unclear D gene. The CDR3 runs to 11 residues. V was shortened by 2 bases and J by 13 bases, with 8 bases between the two germline ends.